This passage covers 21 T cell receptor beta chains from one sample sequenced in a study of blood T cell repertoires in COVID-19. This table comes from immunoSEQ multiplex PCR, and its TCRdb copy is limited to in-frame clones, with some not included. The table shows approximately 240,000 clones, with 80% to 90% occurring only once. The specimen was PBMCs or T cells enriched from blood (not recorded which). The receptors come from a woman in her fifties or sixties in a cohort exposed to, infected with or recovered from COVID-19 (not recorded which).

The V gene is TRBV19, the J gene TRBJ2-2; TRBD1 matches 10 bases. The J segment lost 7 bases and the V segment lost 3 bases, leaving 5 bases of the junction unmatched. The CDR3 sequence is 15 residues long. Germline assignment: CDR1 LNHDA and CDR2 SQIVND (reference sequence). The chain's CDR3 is CASSMTGGGVGELFF. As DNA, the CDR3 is TGTGCCAGTAGTATGACAGGGGGCGGGGTCGGGGAGCTGTTTTTT.

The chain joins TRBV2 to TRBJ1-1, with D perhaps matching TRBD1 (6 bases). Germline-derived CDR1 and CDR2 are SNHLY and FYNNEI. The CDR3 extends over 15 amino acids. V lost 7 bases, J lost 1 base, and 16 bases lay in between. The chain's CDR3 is CASTKWTEENTEAFF. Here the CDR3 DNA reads TGTGCCAGCACCAAATGGACAGAAGAGAACACTGAAGCTTTCTTT.

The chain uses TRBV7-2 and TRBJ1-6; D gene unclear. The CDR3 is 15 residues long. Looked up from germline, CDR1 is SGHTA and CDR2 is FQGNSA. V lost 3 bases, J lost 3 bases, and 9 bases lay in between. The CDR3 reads CASSFAGVYNSPLHF. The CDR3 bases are TGTGCCAGCAGCTTTGCAGGTGTCTATAATTCACCCCTCCACTTT.

In DNA form, the CDR3 reads TGCGCCAGCAGCCCAGACAGGGACACCGGGGAGCTGTTTTTT. Translation gives CASSPDRDTGELFF. V and J are TRBV5-1 and TRBJ2-2; 7 bases fit TRBD1. The CDR3 spans 14 residues. Germline V gene sequence: CDR1 SGHRS, CDR2 YFSETQ. The V gene end was trimmed by 4 bases and the J gene end by 3 bases; junction bases not matched to a gene: 3.

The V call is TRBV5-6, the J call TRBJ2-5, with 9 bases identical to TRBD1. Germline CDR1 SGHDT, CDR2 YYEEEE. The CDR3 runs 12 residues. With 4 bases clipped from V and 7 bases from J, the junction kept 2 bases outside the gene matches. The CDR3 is CASSKTGGTQYF. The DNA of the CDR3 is TGTGCCAGCAGCAAGACAGGGGGGACCCAGTACTTC.

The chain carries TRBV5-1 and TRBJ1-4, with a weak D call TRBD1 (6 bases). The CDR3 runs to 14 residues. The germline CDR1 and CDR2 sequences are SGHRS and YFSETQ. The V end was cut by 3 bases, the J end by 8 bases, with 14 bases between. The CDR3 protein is CASSSGRTAEKLFF. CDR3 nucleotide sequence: TGCGCCAGCAGCTCAGGAAGGACAGCCGAAAAACTGTTTTTT.

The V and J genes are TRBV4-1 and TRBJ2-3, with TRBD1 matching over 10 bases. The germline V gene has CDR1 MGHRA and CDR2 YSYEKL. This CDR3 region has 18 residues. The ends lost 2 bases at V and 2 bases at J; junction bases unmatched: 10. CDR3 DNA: TGCGCCAGCAGCCAACGGACCGGGGACAGGGGCTTCACAGATACGCAGTATTTT. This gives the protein CASSQRTGDRGFTDTQYF.

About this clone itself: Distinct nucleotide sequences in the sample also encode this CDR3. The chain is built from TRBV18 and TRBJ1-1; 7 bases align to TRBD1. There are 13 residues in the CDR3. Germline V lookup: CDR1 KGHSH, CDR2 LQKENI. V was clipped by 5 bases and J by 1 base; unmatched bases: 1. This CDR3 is CASSRQGNTEAFF. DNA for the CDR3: TGTGCCAGCTCAAGACAGGGGAACACTGAAGCTTTCTTT.

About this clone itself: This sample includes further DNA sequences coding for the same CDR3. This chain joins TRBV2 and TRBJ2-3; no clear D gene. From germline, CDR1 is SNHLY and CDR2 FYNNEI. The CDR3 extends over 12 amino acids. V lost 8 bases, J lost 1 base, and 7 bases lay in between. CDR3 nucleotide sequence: TGTGCCAGCTCTCCAGGCACAGATACGCAGTATTTT. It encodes CASSPGTDTQYF.

The CDR3 region is CASSSPSGRASQPQHF. Here the CDR3 DNA reads TGTGCCAGCAGTTCCCCCTCTGGCAGGGCCAGTCAGCCCCAGCATTTT. The chain recombines TRBV28 with TRBJ1-5, with D possibly matching TRBD1 (5 bases). Germline V lookup: CDR1 MDHEN, CDR2 SYDVKM. This CDR3 contains 16 residues. V was pared by 4 bases and J by 6 bases, with 19 bases between.

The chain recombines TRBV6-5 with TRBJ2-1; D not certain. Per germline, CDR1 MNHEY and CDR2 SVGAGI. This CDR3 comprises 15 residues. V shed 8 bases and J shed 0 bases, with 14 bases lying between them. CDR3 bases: TGTGCCAGCTGTCCGACAAGAAGCTCCTACAATGAGCAGTTCTTC. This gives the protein CASCPTRSSYNEQFF.

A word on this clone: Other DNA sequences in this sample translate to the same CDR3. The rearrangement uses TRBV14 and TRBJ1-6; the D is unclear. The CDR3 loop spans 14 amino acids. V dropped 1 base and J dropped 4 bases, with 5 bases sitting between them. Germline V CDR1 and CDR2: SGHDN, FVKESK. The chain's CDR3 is CASSQGQYNSPLHF. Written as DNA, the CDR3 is TGTGCCAGCAGCCAAGGACAATATAATTCACCCCTCCACTTT.

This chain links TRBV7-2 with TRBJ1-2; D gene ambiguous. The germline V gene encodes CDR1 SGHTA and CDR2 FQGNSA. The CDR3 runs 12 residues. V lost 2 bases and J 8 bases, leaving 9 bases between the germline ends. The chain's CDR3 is CASSLFPRGYTF. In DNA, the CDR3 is TGTGCCAGCAGCTTATTCCCGCGAGGCTACACCTTC.

The CDR3 sequence is CASSSGLNRADTQYF. The CDR3 DNA reads TGTGCCAGCAGCTCAGGACTCAACCGGGCAGATACGCAGTATTTT. This chain uses TRBV11-3 with TRBJ2-3; maybe TRBD2 (5 bases). There are 15 residues in the CDR3. V was cut by 4 bases and J by 4 bases, with 15 bases left in between. Germline V lookup: CDR1 SGHNT, CDR2 YENEEA.

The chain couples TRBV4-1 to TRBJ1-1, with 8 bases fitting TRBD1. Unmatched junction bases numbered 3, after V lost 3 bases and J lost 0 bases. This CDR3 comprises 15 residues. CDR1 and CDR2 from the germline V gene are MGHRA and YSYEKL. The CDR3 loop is CASSHGQGMNTEAFF. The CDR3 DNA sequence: TGCGCCAGCAGCCATGGACAGGGAATGAACACTGAAGCTTTCTTT.

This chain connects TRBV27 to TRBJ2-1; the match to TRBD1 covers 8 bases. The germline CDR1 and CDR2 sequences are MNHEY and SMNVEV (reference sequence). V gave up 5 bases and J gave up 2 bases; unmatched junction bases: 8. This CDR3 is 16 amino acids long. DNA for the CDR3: TGTGCCAGCAGTCCTTTAGACAGGGGACCCTACAATGAGCAGTTCTTC. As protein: CASSPLDRGPYNEQFF.

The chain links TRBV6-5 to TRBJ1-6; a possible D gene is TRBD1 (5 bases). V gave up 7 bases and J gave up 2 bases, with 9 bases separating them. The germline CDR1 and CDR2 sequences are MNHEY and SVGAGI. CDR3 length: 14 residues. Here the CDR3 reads CASKGQTYNSPLHF. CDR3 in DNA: TGTGCCAGCAAGGGGCAGACCTATAATTCACCCCTCCACTTT.

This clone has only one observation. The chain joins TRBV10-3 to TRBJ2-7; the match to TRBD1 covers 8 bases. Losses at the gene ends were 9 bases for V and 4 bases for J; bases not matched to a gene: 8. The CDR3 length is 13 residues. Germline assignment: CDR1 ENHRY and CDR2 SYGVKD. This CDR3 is CAIPDRGPYEQYF. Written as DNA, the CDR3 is TGTGCCATTCCCGACAGGGGCCCTTACGAGCAGTACTTC.

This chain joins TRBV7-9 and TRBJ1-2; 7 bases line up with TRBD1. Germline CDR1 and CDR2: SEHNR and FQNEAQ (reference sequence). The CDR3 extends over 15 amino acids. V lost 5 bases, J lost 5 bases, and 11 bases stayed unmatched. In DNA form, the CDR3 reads TGTGCCAGCAGCCCAGCCTTACAGGGGCTGTATGGCTACACCTTC. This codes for CASSPALQGLYGYTF.

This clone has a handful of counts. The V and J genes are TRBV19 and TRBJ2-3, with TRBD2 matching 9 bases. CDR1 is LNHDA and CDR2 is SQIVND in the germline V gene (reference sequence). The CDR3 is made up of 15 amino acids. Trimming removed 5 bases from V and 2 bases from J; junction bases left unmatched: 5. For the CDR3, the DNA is TGTGCCAGTAGTCGGCTAGCGGGGAACACAGATACGCAGTATTTT. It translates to CASSRLAGNTDTQYF.

CDR3 sequence: CASTGLAHNEQFF. The CDR3 DNA reads TGTGCCAGCACGGGACTAGCGCACAATGAGCAGTTCTTC. V usage is TRBV9 and J usage is TRBJ2-1; 10 positions match TRBD2. The CDR3 loop spans 13 amino acids. The V segment lost 6 bases and the J segment 5 bases; nucleotides outside the gene matches: 2. Germline CDR1 reads SGDLS; CDR2 reads YYNGEE.